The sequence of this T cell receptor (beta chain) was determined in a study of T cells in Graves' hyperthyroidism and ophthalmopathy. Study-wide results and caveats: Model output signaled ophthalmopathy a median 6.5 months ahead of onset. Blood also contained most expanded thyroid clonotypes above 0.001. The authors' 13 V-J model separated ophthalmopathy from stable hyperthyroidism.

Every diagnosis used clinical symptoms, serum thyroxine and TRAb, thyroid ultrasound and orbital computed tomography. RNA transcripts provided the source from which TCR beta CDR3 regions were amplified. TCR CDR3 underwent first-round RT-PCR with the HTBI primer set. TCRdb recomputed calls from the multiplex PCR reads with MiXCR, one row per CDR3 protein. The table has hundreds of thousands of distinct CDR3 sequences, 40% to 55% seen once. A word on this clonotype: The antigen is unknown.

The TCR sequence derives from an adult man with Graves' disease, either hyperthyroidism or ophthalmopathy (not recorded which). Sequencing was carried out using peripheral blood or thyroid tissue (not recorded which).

The CDR3 bases are TGTGCCAGCAAATACCTCGGGATTGGTGAAAAACTGTTTTTT. Translated, it gives CASKYLGIGEKLFF. The V call is TRBV7-2, the J call TRBJ1-4; D is unclear. V lost 7 bases and J 7 bases, leaving 16 bases between the germline ends. The CDR3 has 14 amino acids. CDR1 is SGHTA, CDR2 FQGNSA, per germline.